This T cell receptor beta chain was identified in a study of control samples from healthy donors and cancer patients. Sequenced by immunoSEQ multiplex PCR; TCRdb stores in-frame clones only, minus some. The repertoire holds 95,000 to 130,000 clones, with approximately 92% as singletons. The germline V gene encodes CDR1 SGHRS and CDR2 YFSETQ. The CDR3 runs to 17 residues. Germline trimming cut 0 bases from V and 1 base from J; bases unmatched to any gene: 4. The TCR originated in a woman in her forties or fifties with colorectal cancer. The chain employs TRBV5-1 and TRBJ1-3; 10 bases line up with TRBD1. The sequencing input was PBMCs. CDR3 in amino acids: CASSLGQGAHSGNTIYF. DNA for the CDR3: TGCGCCAGCAGCTTGGGACAGGGGGCTCATTCTGGAAACACCATATATTTT.